The rows below give T cell receptor beta chains drawn from one sample of a study of T-cell reconstitution after alpha-beta-depleted transplantation in children. Via MiXCR, TCRdb re-called the PCR reads, giving one row per CDR3 protein. This repertoire shows about 540,000 distinct CDR3 sequences, around 17% found once; its top ten account for more than 2.5%. Sample: PBMCs from the stem cell graft donor, taken from the stem cell graft. Receptors originate from a human donor who donated a stem cell graft to a child with acute lymphoblastic leukemia. Each CDR3 is given with its conserved first and last residue. The D gene is left open where the match is weak. Clone size appears in some rows only: once, few, many, or a class for an expanded clone.

V: TRBV12-3/TRBV12-4
J: TRBJ2-3
size: .
D: .
CDR3: CAGRGTDTQYF
DNA: TGTGCCGGCCGAGGCACAGATACGCAGTATTTT

V: TRBV4-1
J: TRBJ2-7
size: few
D: .
CDR3: CASSQEKPPEQYF
DNA: TGCGCCAGCAGCCAAGAGAAACCGCCCGAGCAGTACTTC

V: TRBV29-1
J: TRBJ2-7
size: .
D: TRBD2
CDR3: CSAANQRGGYEQYF
DNA: TGCAGCGCCGCGAACCAACGGGGGGGCTACGAGCAGTACTTC

V: TRBV7-2
J: TRBJ1-2
size: .
D: TRBD1
CDR3: CASSFANRGGYTF
DNA: TGTGCCAGCAGCTTTGCCAACAGGGGAGGCTACACCTTC

V: TRBV20-1
J: TRBJ2-2
size: .
D: .
CDR3: CSARSRGSGGHTGELFF
DNA: TGCAGTGCTAGATCCAGGGGGTCGGGGGGCCACACCGGGGAGCTGTTTTTT

V: TRBV15
J: TRBJ1-6
size: few
D: .
CDR3: CATRISKGSPLHF
DNA: TGTGCCACCAGGATCTCGAAGGGGTCACCCCTCCACTTT

V: TRBV20-1
J: TRBJ1-1
size: few
D: .
CDR3: CSARDPGQGNTEAFF
DNA: TGCAGTGCTAGAGATCCTGGGCAGGGGAACACTGAAGCTTTCTTT

V: TRBV18
J: TRBJ2-1
size: .
D: .
CDR3: CASSDRGAQGGPEQFF
DNA: TGTGCCAGCTCAGATCGGGGGGCACAGGGTGGTCCTGAGCAGTTCTTC

V: TRBV7-9
J: TRBJ2-5
size: few
D: .
CDR3: CASSPGGSETQYF
DNA: TGTGCCAGCAGTCCCGGAGGGTCCGAGACCCAGTACTTC

V: TRBV27
J: TRBJ1-2
size: .
D: .
CDR3: CASSLYPGNYGYTF
DNA: TGTGCCAGCAGTTTATATCCGGGGAACTATGGCTACACCTTC

V: TRBV6-1
J: TRBJ2-3
size: .
D: TRBD2
CDR3: CASRIAGGTDTQYF
DNA: TGTGCCAGCAGAATAGCGGGCGGCACAGATACGCAGTATTTT

V: TRBV12-3/TRBV12-4
J: TRBJ2-1
size: .
D: .
CDR3: CASSLPVVVSSYNEQFF
DNA: TGTGCCAGCAGTTTGCCTGTGGTTGTCAGCTCCTACAATGAGCAGTTCTTC

V: TRBV4-2
J: TRBJ2-7
size: .
D: TRBD2
CDR3: CASSQGSGGAVEQYF
DNA: TGTGCCAGCAGCCAAGGGTCGGGAGGGGCTGTCGAGCAGTACTTC

V: TRBV29-1
J: TRBJ1-1
size: many
D: .
CDR3: CSVDEGVGTEAFF
DNA: TGCAGCGTTGACGAGGGGGTTGGCACTGAAGCTTTCTTT

V: TRBV27
J: TRBJ2-1
size: .
D: TRBD1
CDR3: CASSWETGQGIISSYNEQFF
DNA: TGTGCCAGCAGTTGGGAAACGGGACAGGGTATTATTAGCTCCTACAATGAGCAGTTCTTC

V: TRBV3-1
J: TRBJ2-7
size: .
D: TRBD2
CDR3: CASSQPGLVRYEQYF
DNA: TGTGCCAGCAGCCAGCCTGGACTAGTCCGGTACGAGCAGTACTTC

V: TRBV20-1
J: TRBJ1-2
size: .
D: .
CDR3: CSAEVQGYTF
DNA: TGCAGTGCTGAAGTTCAGGGCTACACCTTC

V: TRBV11-2
J: TRBJ1-1
size: few
D: .
CDR3: CASSLAWITEAFF
DNA: TGTGCCAGCAGCTTAGCCTGGATTACGGAAGCTTTCTTT

V: TRBV20-1
J: TRBJ2-2
size: few
D: .
CDR3: CSASRNRNTGELFF
DNA: TGCAGTGCTAGTAGAAATCGGAACACCGGGGAGCTGTTTTTT

V: TRBV4-1
J: TRBJ1-2
size: few
D: .
CDR3: CASSQDHPTDGYTF
DNA: TGCGCCAGCAGCCAAGATCACCCGACAGACGGCTACACCTTC

V: TRBV5-1
J: TRBJ1-1
size: few
D: .
CDR3: CASSPGGYNTEAFF
DNA: TGCGCCAGCAGCCCCGGGGGCTATAACACTGAAGCTTTCTTT

V: TRBV12-3/TRBV12-4
J: TRBJ2-3
size: .
D: TRBD1
CDR3: CASSLGTGFTTDTQYF
DNA: TGTGCCAGCAGTTTAGGGACAGGGTTTACCACAGATACGCAGTATTTT

V: TRBV5-1
J: TRBJ2-3
size: .
D: TRBD2
CDR3: CASSFGTSGSSTDTQYF
DNA: TGCGCCAGCAGCTTTGGGACTAGCGGGAGCAGCACAGATACGCAGTATTTT

V: TRBV27
J: TRBJ2-7
size: .
D: .
CDR3: CASSPRGNPYEQYF
DNA: TGTGCCAGCAGTCCCCGGGGGAACCCCTACGAGCAGTACTTC

V: TRBV11-2
J: TRBJ2-7
size: .
D: .
CDR3: CASSLRGRVSYEQYF
DNA: TGTGCCAGCAGCTTACGGGGTAGGGTCTCCTACGAGCAGTACTTC

V: TRBV5-1
J: TRBJ2-3
size: .
D: TRBD2
CDR3: CASSLWLAGTDTQYF
DNA: TGCGCCAGCAGCTTGTGGCTAGCGGGGACAGATACGCAGTATTTT

V: TRBV6-1
J: TRBJ2-7
size: .
D: TRBD1
CDR3: CASSRQQGNHEQYF
DNA: TGTGCCAGCAGCCGCCAACAGGGGAACCACGAGCAGTACTTC

V: TRBV7-2
J: TRBJ2-7
size: .
D: .
CDR3: CASSLGWSAAYEQYF
DNA: TGTGCCAGCAGCTTAGGTTGGAGCGCGGCCTACGAGCAGTACTTC

V: TRBV5-1
J: TRBJ2-1
size: .
D: .
CDR3: CASSLTGRDEQFF
DNA: TGCGCCAGCAGCCTGACGGGGCGCGATGAGCAGTTCTTC

V: TRBV7-3
J: TRBJ1-2
size: .
D: TRBD1
CDR3: CASSPTGGTGGYGYTF
DNA: TGTGCCAGCAGCCCGACCGGCGGGACAGGGGGGTATGGCTACACCTTC

V: TRBV5-1
J: TRBJ1-5
size: many
D: .
CDR3: CASSLGAPNQPQHF
DNA: TGCGCCAGCAGCTTGGGAGCCCCCAATCAGCCCCAGCATTTT

V: TRBV7-6
J: TRBJ1-3
size: .
D: .
CDR3: CASSLVIGSSGNTIYF
DNA: TGTGCCAGCAGCTTAGTCATCGGCAGCTCTGGAAACACCATATATTTT

V: TRBV5-1
J: TRBJ1-2
size: many
D: .
CDR3: CASSLEGSNYGYTF
DNA: TGCGCCAGCAGCTTGGAGGGGTCTAACTATGGCTACACCTTC

V: TRBV28
J: TRBJ2-7
size: few
D: TRBD2
CDR3: CASSLGAGGLDEQYF
DNA: TGTGCCAGCAGTTTGGGAGCGGGAGGATTGGACGAGCAGTACTTC

V: TRBV29-1
J: TRBJ2-2
size: .
D: TRBD1
CDR3: CSVPGTAFAGELFF
DNA: TGCAGCGTTCCCGGGACAGCTTTTGCCGGGGAGCTGTTTTTT

V: TRBV6-1
J: TRBJ2-2
size: few
D: TRBD1
CDR3: CASSEGTGTGELFF
DNA: TGTGCCAGCAGTGAGGGGACAGGGACCGGGGAGCTGTTTTTT

V: TRBV5-1
J: TRBJ2-7
size: .
D: .
CDR3: CASSLVTGWDSYEQYF
DNA: TGCGCCAGCAGCTTGGTTACAGGGTGGGACTCCTACGAGCAGTACTTC

V: TRBV19
J: TRBJ2-6
size: few
D: .
CDR3: CASSAGANVLTF
DNA: TGTGCCAGTAGTGCTGGGGCCAACGTCCTGACTTTC

V: TRBV19
J: TRBJ1-1
size: .
D: .
CDR3: CASRDGGYTEAFF
DNA: TGTGCCAGTAGGGATGGGGGGTACACTGAAGCTTTCTTT

V: TRBV5-4
J: TRBJ1-1
size: .
D: .
CDR3: CASSPTGTPEAFF
DNA: TGTGCCAGCAGCCCAACTGGGACCCCTGAAGCTTTCTTT

V: TRBV7-9
J: TRBJ1-2
size: .
D: .
CDR3: CASSLVGGTGYTF
DNA: TGTGCCAGCAGCTTAGTCGGGGGTACGGGCTACACCTTC

V: TRBV19
J: TRBJ1-1
size: .
D: .
CDR3: CASSGGEEAFF
DNA: TGTGCCAGTAGCGGGGGAGAAGAGGCTTTCTTT

V: TRBV27
J: TRBJ2-5
size: .
D: TRBD2
CDR3: CASSLGLAGEGQETQYF
DNA: TGTGCCAGCAGTTTAGGGCTAGCGGGAGAAGGTCAAGAGACCCAGTACTTC

V: TRBV11-2
J: TRBJ2-7
size: .
D: TRBD1
CDR3: CASRKGTGVSYEQYF
DNA: TGTGCCAGCAGGAAAGGGACAGGAGTCTCCTACGAGCAGTACTTC

V: TRBV9
J: TRBJ2-5
size: few
D: TRBD1
CDR3: CASSGGQGTQETQYF
DNA: TGTGCCAGCAGCGGCGGACAGGGGACGCAAGAGACCCAGTACTTC

V: TRBV12-5
J: TRBJ1-1
size: many
D: .
CDR3: CASGFGSEAFF
DNA: TGTGCTAGTGGTTTCGGCTCTGAAGCTTTCTTT

V: TRBV27
J: TRBJ1-1
size: few
D: .
CDR3: CASSQRGIPEAFF
DNA: TGTGCCAGCAGTCAGCGGGGGATCCCTGAAGCTTTCTTT

V: TRBV3-1
J: TRBJ2-1
size: few
D: .
CDR3: CASSQDNPTPTDEQFF
DNA: TGTGCCAGCAGCCAAGATAACCCTACCCCGACGGATGAGCAGTTCTTC

V: TRBV28
J: TRBJ1-3
size: .
D: .
CDR3: CASSFIGVSGNTIYF
DNA: TGTGCCAGCAGTTTCATTGGGGTTTCCGGAAACACCATATATTTT

V: TRBV6-5
J: TRBJ2-1
size: .
D: .
CDR3: CASSLDRGPANEQFF
DNA: TGTGCCAGCAGCTTAGACCGGGGCCCGGCGAATGAGCAGTTCTTC